Below, 5 T cell receptor beta chains from the same sample are listed, as sequenced in a study of OX40 agonist ivuxolimab in advanced cancers. TCRdb keeps only in-frame clones here, not all; method: immunoSEQ multiplex PCR. The sample shows 80,000 or so clones, roughly 91% of them seen only once. The sequenced sample was CD4+ or CD8+ T cells sorted from blood, obtained in a trial of the OX40 agonist ivuxolimab. The receptors derive from an adult with an advanced solid tumor such as melanoma, head and neck, liver or kidney cancer.

On this clone itself: A read error may account for a junction end that differs from germline. The chain joins TRBV29-1 to TRBJ1-1; 7 bases agree with TRBD1. There are 12 residues in the CDR3. CDR1 is SQVTM and CDR2 is ANQGSEA in the germline V gene. The CDR3: CSVEGGFTEAFF. In DNA form, the CDR3 reads TGCAGCGTCGAAGGGGGCTTCACTGAAGCTTTCTTT.

This chain joins TRBV6-4 and TRBJ2-3; D is ambiguous. V was clipped by 4 bases and J by 1 base, with 9 bases between them. The germline CDR1 and CDR2 sequences are MRHNA and SNTAGT. This CDR3 has 14 residues. The CDR3 region is CASSAGFGTDTQYF. The DNA for the CDR3 is TGTGCCAGCAGTGCCGGATTCGGCACAGATACGCAGTATTTT.

This chain uses TRBV27 with TRBJ2-7; 9 bases match TRBD2. The CDR3 consists of 17 residues. V lost 5 bases and J lost 2; bases outside the gene matches: 13. CDR1 is MNHEY, CDR2 SMNVEV, per germline (reference sequence). The CDR3 sequence: CASSPHQKTSGTYEQYF. The CDR3 bases are TGTGCCAGCAGTCCCCACCAGAAGACTAGCGGCACCTACGAGCAGTACTTC.

J is TRBJ1-5 and V is TRBV19, with D unresolved. This CDR3 has 16 amino acids. CDR1 LNHDA and CDR2 SQIVND come from the germline V gene (reference sequence). Trimming shortened V by 4 bases and J by 5 bases, and 18 bases separated the two germline ends. The CDR3 sequence: CASSTHSKSIYQPQHF. CDR3 in DNA: TGTGCCAGTAGTACCCACTCAAAATCTATATATCAGCCCCAGCATTTT.

The chain joins TRBV5-1 to TRBJ1-4; D might be TRBD1 (5 bases). Between the trimmed V and J ends, which lost 0 bases and 8 bases, there was a span of 23 bases. CDR3 length: 18 amino acids. Germline loops: CDR1 SGHRS, CDR2 YFSETQ. CDR3 bases: TGCGCCAGCAGCTTGGGGTTAGGTCCGGGGACCACCGGGGAAAAACTGTTTTTT. Its protein product is CASSLGLGPGTTGEKLFF.